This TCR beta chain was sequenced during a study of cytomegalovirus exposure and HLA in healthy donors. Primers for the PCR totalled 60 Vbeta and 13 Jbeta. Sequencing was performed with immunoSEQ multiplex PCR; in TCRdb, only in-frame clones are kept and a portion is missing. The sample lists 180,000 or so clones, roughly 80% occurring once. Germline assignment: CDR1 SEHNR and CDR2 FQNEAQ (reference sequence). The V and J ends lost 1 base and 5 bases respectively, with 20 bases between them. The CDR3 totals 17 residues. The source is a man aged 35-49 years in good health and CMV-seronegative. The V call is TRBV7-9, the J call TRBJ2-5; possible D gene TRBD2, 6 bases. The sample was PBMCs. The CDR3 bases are TGTGCCAGCAGCTTAGGAACCTGGGACCCAGCGGGCGAGACCCAGTACTTC. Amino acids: CASSLGTWDPAGETQYF.